Given below is one T cell receptor beta chain in context. This clone's antigen is unknown. Base qualities are not at hand, and no much larger clone is one base apart. The data derive from a study of T cell changes during pregnancy in multiple sclerosis (dated 2019 in TCRdb). Study-level background: The study examined how the T cell repertoire changed over the course of pregnancy in women with multiple sclerosis.

Receptor amplification or capture employed the immunoSEQ multiplex PCR assay. Held by TCRdb, this immuneACCESS table contains in-frame sequences only and omits some clones. Under half of the omission traces to an unresolved V gene where checked; the cause of the rest is unknown. The sample table records 36,000 or so clones; approximately 90% of these occur just once. Together, the top ten hold about 10% of the sample. The sample here was CD8+ T cells from peripheral blood mononuclear cells, taken in the third trimester of pregnancy. This TCR came from a female donor with multiple sclerosis, enrolled in a pregnancy study.

The nucleotide sequence is given as TGTGCCAGCAGCCCACTAGCGGGAGCGTACAATGAGCAGTTCTTC. Translated, this is CASSPLAGAYNEQFF. Recombination joined TRBV4-2 with TRBJ2-1, with 11 bases aligning to TRBD2. Trimming removed 4 bases from V and 4 bases from J; the gene matches leave 3 bases unexplained. The germline V gene specifies LGHNA as CDR1 and YNFKEQ as CDR2. The CDR3 goes from the cysteine to the phenylalanine over 15 residues. Only CDR3 DNA is held: 45 bases, read in frame from base 1.